These 5 T cell receptor beta chains came from one sample sequenced in a study of T cells in Graves' hyperthyroidism and ophthalmopathy (dated by TCRdb to the late 2010s). The library came from multiplex PCR. TCRdb shows the sequencer as Illumina HiSeq 2000. The TCR beta CDR3 regions were amplified from RNA transcripts. A first-round RT-PCR of the TCR CDR3 used the HTBI primer set with the Qiagen OneStep RT-PCR kit. TCRdb's own reprocessing of the public reads used fastp at Q25 and MiXCR and kept productive beta chains. Every entry covers one CDR3 protein and lists the most common genes and DNA from its rows. The sample includes hundreds of thousands of distinct CDR3 sequences, with approximately 15% observed a single time. The ten largest clonotypes hold 20% to 25% of the sample. Material for sequencing was blood. These receptors originate from a woman aged 30 to 39 with Graves' hyperthyroidism.

The chain recombines TRBV29-1 with TRBJ2-5; the match to TRBD2 covers 7 bases. The germline gives CDR1 SQVTM, CDR2 ANQGSEA. This CDR3 region has 12 residues. Trimming took 1 base from V and 11 from J; bases not matched to a gene: 7. The CDR3 reads CSVEGLAREQYF. CDR3 DNA sequence: TGCAGCGTTGAAGGACTAGCAAGAGAGCAGTACTTC.

This clonotype has only a few counts. V is TRBV5-1 and J is TRBJ2-1; no firm D call. The CDR3 extends over 12 amino acids. V lost 3 bases and J lost 15, with 16 bases in between. Germline V CDR1 and CDR2: SGHRS, YFSETQ. CDR3 amino acids: CASSSPDYWLFF. CDR3 sequence (DNA): TGCGCCAGCAGCTCCCCGGATTACTGGCTGTTCTTC.

This clonotype was seen ten or more times. J is TRBJ2-1 and V is TRBV11-2; 8 bases fit TRBD2. V dropped 5 bases and J dropped 3; count of bases not matched to a gene: 9. The CDR3 extends over 16 amino acids. Germline V gene data show CDR1 as SGHAT and CDR2 as FQNNGV. The CDR3 DNA reads as TGTGCCAGCAGCCCCCCGCGAGCGGGGGTCTACAATGAGCAGTTCTTC. Translated, it gives CASSPPRAGVYNEQFF. Combining the CDR3 with reference TRBV11-2 and TRBJ2-1 gives the whole variable domain EAGVAQSPRYKIIEKRQSVAFWCNPISGHATLYWYQQILGQGPKLLIQFQNNGVVDDSQLPKDRFSAERLKGVDSTLKIQPAKLEDSAVYLCASSPPRAGVYNEQFFGPGTRLTVL.

V is TRBV6-1 and J is TRBJ2-1; tentative D call: TRBD2 (6 bases). In germline, CDR1 is MNHNS, CDR2 SASEGT. Between the trimmed V and J ends, which lost 6 bases and 6 bases, there was a span of 9 bases. CDR3 length equals 12 residues. The CDR3 DNA is TGTGCCAGCAGGAAGGAGGGCAATGAGCAGTTCTTC. Translating gives CASRKEGNEQFF.

This clonotype has just a few counts. This chain connects TRBV9 to TRBJ2-7, with D possibly being TRBD2 (5 bases). CDR1 is SGDLS, CDR2 YYNGEE, per germline. The V gene lost 0 bases and the J gene lost 7 bases, with 20 bases spanning the gap. This CDR3 comprises 16 residues. CDR3 DNA sequence: TGTGCCAGCAGCGTAGCTAGCCGAACTCCACCCGGGGAGCAGTACTTC. This encodes CASSVASRTPPGEQYF.